Below, 15 T cell receptor beta chains from the same sample are listed, as sequenced in a study of cytomegalovirus exposure and HLA in healthy donors. Method: immunoSEQ multiplex PCR; TCRdb's copy keeps in-frame clones and lacks some. Here the sample spans about 160,000 clones, 80% to 90% being singletons. The specimen was PBMCs. The receptors were gathered from a woman under 30 in good health and CMV-seronegative.

The J gene is TRBJ1-2, the V gene TRBV25-1; 7 bases map to TRBD1. The length of the CDR3 is 13 residues. V dropped 8 bases and J dropped 6; count of bases not matched to a gene: 9. Per the germline V gene, CDR1 is MGHDK and CDR2 is SYGVNS. CDR3 residues: CASGRGGNDGYTF. CDR3 bases: TGTGCCAGCGGTCGAGGGGGCAATGATGGCTACACCTTC.

This rearrangement joins TRBV28 to TRBJ1-5, with D possibly being TRBD1 (6 bases). The ends were cut back, 4 bases at V and 0 bases at J, with 10 bases in the middle. Germline V gene data show CDR1 as MDHEN and CDR2 as SYDVKM. The CDR3 has 15 amino acids. The CDR3 protein is CASSYRQVSNQPQHF. The CDR3 nucleotides are TGTGCCAGCAGTTATCGACAGGTTAGCAATCAGCCCCAGCATTTT.

The V and J genes are TRBV12-5 and TRBJ1-5, with TRBD1 identical over 7 bases. CDR1 is LGHNT and CDR2 is FRNRAP in the germline V gene. The CDR3 has 16 residues. The ends lost 7 bases at V and 5 bases at J; junction bases unmatched: 14. In nucleotides, the CDR3 is TGTGCTAGTGATTCTTCGACAGGGATGGGGGATCAGCCCCAGCATTTT. This translates into CASDSSTGMGDQPQHF. The whole variable domain, filled in from reference TRBV12-5 and TRBJ1-5, reads DARVTQTPRHKVTEMGQEVTMRCQPILGHNTVFWYRQTMMQGLELLAYFRNRAPLDDSGMPKDRFSAEMPDATLATLKIQPSEPRDSAVYFCASDSSTGMGDQPQHFGDGTRLSIL.

The chain carries TRBV7-3 and TRBJ2-3; D might be TRBD1 (5 bases). Germline loops: CDR1 SGHTA, CDR2 FQGTGA. The CDR3 runs to 15 residues. Trimming cost V 5 bases and J 6 bases, with 18 bases left between them. The CDR3 nucleotides read TGTGCCAGCAGCCTCGATCGACAGAAGGGGGATACGCAGTATTTT. As protein: CASSLDRQKGDTQYF.

This rearrangement joins TRBV4-1 to TRBJ2-7; 10 nucleotides align to TRBD1. The germline V gene encodes CDR1 MGHRA and CDR2 YSYEKL. Unmatched junction bases numbered 7, after V lost 3 bases and J lost 2 bases. CDR3 size: 16 residues. The CDR3 nucleotides read TGCGCCAGCAGCCATTCCAGACAGGGGGCCCCCTACGAGCAGTACTTC. This translates into CASSHSRQGAPYEQYF.

This rearrangement joins TRBV5-1 to TRBJ1-1; 10 nucleotides agree with TRBD1. CDR3 length: 16 residues. J was trimmed by 4 bases and V by 0 bases; bases with no gene match: 6. CDR1 is SGHRS and CDR2 is YFSETQ in the germline V gene. The CDR3: CASSLGGTGVGTEAFF. The CDR3 region has the DNA TGCGCCAGCAGCTTGGGAGGGACAGGGGTGGGCACTGAAGCTTTCTTT. Full variable domain (remainder filled in from reference TRBV5-1 and TRBJ1-1): KAGVTQTPRYLIKTRGQQVTLSCSPISGHRSVSWYQQTPGQGLQFLFEYFSETQRNKGNFPGRFSGRQFSNSRSEMNVSTLELGDSALYLCASSLGGTGVGTEAFFGQGTRLTVV.

This clone appeared a few times. This chain links TRBV29-1 with TRBJ1-2, with 7 bases matching TRBD1. The germline CDR1 and CDR2 sequences are SQVTM and ANQGSEA. The CDR3 consists of 12 residues. V lost 7 bases to trimming and J lost 8 bases; unmatched junction nucleotides: 10. CDR3 protein: CSARGGTDGYTF. CDR3 sequence (DNA): TGCAGCGCCCGAGGAGGGACAGACGGCTACACCTTC.

V gene TRBV29-1 combines with J gene TRBJ2-5; 10 nucleotides match TRBD1. V was clipped by 5 bases and J by 6 bases; unmatched bases: 12. Looked up from germline, CDR1 is SQVTM and CDR2 is ANQGSEA. The CDR3 totals 15 residues. CDR3 bases: TGCAGCGTTCAAAGCGCCGGGACAGGGGCGAAGACCCAGTACTTC. Translating it yields CSVQSAGTGAKTQYF.

The chain links TRBV19 to TRBJ1-6; 9 bases align to TRBD1. The CDR3 is 15 amino acids. The V and J ends lost 6 bases and 7 bases, in that order; junction bases with no gene match: 7. Per the germline V gene, CDR1 is LNHDA and CDR2 is SQIVND (reference sequence). CDR3 DNA: TGTGCCAGTAGCCGGACAGGGGATGGGAATTCACCCCTCCACTTT. Translation gives CASSRTGDGNSPLHF.

The chain couples TRBV7-9 to TRBJ1-3; possible D gene TRBD1, 6 bases. Germline V gene data show CDR1 as SEHNR and CDR2 as FQNEAQ (reference sequence). This CDR3 region has 14 residues. The V end was cut by 5 bases, the J end by 6 bases, with 14 bases between. This CDR3 reads CASSLDSLLNTIYF. As DNA, the CDR3 is TGTGCCAGCAGCCTGGACAGTCTTTTAAACACCATATATTTT.

J is TRBJ2-7 and V is TRBV5-1; 11 bases align to TRBD2. Per the germline V gene, CDR1 is SGHRS and CDR2 is YFSETQ. V shed 4 bases and J 4 bases; nucleotides not matched to a gene: 7. The CDR3 extends over 15 amino acids. CDR3 sequence: CASSESSGGAYEQYF. In nucleotides, the CDR3 is TGCGCCAGCAGCGAAAGTAGCGGGGGGGCTTACGAGCAGTACTTC.

The J gene is TRBJ2-1, the V gene TRBV6-5, with TRBD2 matching over 9 bases. The trim removed 2 bases at V and 9 bases at J, leaving 8 bases unmatched. The CDR3 is made up of 15 amino acids. Germline values: CDR1 MNHEY, CDR2 SVGAGI. CDR3 region: CASSYGSGSGGEQFF. For the CDR3, the DNA is TGTGCCAGCAGTTACGGTAGCGGGAGCGGTGGTGAGCAGTTCTTC.

The gene calls are TRBV7-3 and TRBJ2-2; 8 bases line up with TRBD2. The germline V gene encodes CDR1 SGHTA and CDR2 FQGTGA. V lost 4 bases and J lost 6; bases outside the gene matches: 4. The CDR3 contains 14 residues. The CDR3 nucleotides are TGTGCCAGCAGCTCGGGAGGGGCCCCCGGGGAGCTGTTTTTT. It is translated as CASSSGGAPGELFF.

The CDR3 here is CASSEGGESYNEQFF. The CDR3 DNA reads as TGTGCCAGCAGTGAAGGGGGGGAGTCCTACAATGAGCAGTTCTTC. J is TRBJ2-1 and V is TRBV6-1, with D perhaps matching TRBD2 (6 bases). V was pared by 1 base and J by 1 base, with 8 bases between. The CDR3 is made up of 15 amino acids. Germline loops: CDR1 MNHNS, CDR2 SASEGT.

The rearrangement joins TRBV5-4 to TRBJ1-1; the match to TRBD1 covers 11 bases. Germline V gene sequence: CDR1 SGHNT, CDR2 YYREEE (reference sequence). Germline trimming cut 4 bases from V and 6 bases from J; bases unmatched to any gene: 2. The CDR3 loop spans 13 amino acids. Written as DNA, the CDR3 is TGTGCCAGCAGCAGGGACAGGGGGTCTGAAGCTTTCTTT. Translated, it gives CASSRDRGSEAFF.